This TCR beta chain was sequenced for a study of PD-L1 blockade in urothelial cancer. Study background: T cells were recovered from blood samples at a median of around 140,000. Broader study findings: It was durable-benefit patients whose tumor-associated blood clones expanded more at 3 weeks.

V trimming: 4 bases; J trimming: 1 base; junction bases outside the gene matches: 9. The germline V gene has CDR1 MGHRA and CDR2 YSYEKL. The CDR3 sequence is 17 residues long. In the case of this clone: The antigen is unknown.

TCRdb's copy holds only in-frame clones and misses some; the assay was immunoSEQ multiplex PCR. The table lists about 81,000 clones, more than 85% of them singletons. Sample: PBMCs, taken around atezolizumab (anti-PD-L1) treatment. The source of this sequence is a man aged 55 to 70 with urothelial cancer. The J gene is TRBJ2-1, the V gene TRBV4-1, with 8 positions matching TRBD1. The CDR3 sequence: CASSLNSQGASYNEQFF. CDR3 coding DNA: TGCGCCAGCAGCCTAAACTCGCAGGGGGCTTCCTACAATGAGCAGTTCTTC.